This T cell receptor (beta chain) was documented in a study of cytomegalovirus exposure and HLA in healthy donors. Notes on the study in general: The classifier, whose performance was assessed in both the original and validation cohorts, reportedly diagnosed cytomegalovirus status with high specificity and sensitivity. The authors enumerated roughly 180 TCR beta chains as linked to cytomegalovirus. CMV antigen specificity was confirmed in vitro for a few CMV-associated chains.

On this clone itself: Its specificity is unknown.

The donors were part of the validation cohort, which consisted of about 130 subjects and was separate from the first cohort of under 750 subjects. TCRdb's table, derived via immunoSEQ multiplex PCR, lists solely in-frame clones and lacks some. The repertoire holds 80,000 to 100,000 clones, with about 90% as singletons. CDR1 and CDR2 (germline): SGHTA, FQGNSA. V was pared by 2 bases and J by 3 bases, with 11 bases between. The CDR3 is 14 amino acids. This chain connects TRBV7-2 to TRBJ2-7, with a tentative D call TRBD1 (6 bases). Input material: PBMCs. The TCR was taken from a man between 18 and 29 years old in good health and CMV-seropositive. CDR3 sequence reads: CASSLRDTYYEQYF. The CDR3 DNA reads as TGTGCCAGCAGCTTAAGGGACACCTACTACGAGCAGTACTTC. Based on the CDR3 plus reference TRBV7-2 and TRBJ2-7, the full variable domain is GAGVSQSPSNKVTEKGKDVELRCDPISGHTALYWYRQSLGQGLEFLIYFQGNSAPDKSGLPSDRFSAERTGGSVSTLTIQRTQQEDSAVYLCASSLRDTYYEQYFGPGTRLTVT.